This T cell receptor beta chain originates from a study of blood T cell repertoires in COVID-19. Across the whole study: Whether acute or convalescent, the COVID-19 samples came from the United States, Italy and Spain. The cDNA or gDNA used as material had been derived from T cells, B-cell-depleted T cells, or PBMCs.

In the original processing: Nucleated cell number was recorded as an estimate derived from reference gene primer amplification. The assay was immunoSEQ multiplex PCR, and TCRdb's table has in-frame clones only and misses some. Clone size and the V and J calls come from that table; the DNA yielded D and trimming. This table has about 170,000 clones, 85% appearing once. CDR1 is MNHNY, CDR2 SVGAGI, per germline (reference sequence). The CDR3 runs to 16 residues. Deletions cut 5 bases from V and 4 bases from J, with 20 bases between. V usage is TRBV6-6 and J usage is TRBJ1-2; weak D call: TRBD1 (6 bases). The TCR originated in a human donor with acute or convalescent COVID-19. The donor label of this sample is uncertain. The material sequenced was peripheral blood. The DNA of the CDR3 is TGTGCCAGCAGTCGACAAAGTCCACAGGGCTTCTATGGCTACACCTTC. This gives the protein CASSRQSPQGFYGYTF.